The present T cell receptor (beta chain) was sequenced within a study of cytomegalovirus exposure and HLA in healthy donors. Overall study findings and caveats: It has been reported that TCR beta sequences accurately predicted the HLA-A and HLA-B alleles of most subjects. Later examination showed HLA-associated TCR beta chains had greater clonal expansion than equally common others. Immune exposure information comprised only CMV serostatus.

About this clone: Its antigen is undetermined.

The PCR ran on 60 Vbeta and 13 Jbeta primers. The protocol was immunoSEQ multiplex PCR, while the TCRdb copy is restricted to in-frame clones and leaves out a portion. The repertoire holds 120,000 to 150,000 clones, around three quarters seen once, with nearly 7% in the top ten. Sequencing was carried out using PBMCs. The source of this sequence is a man between 35 and 55 years old in good health and CMV-seropositive.

The CDR3 DNA is TGTGCCAGCAGCGTAGACGGGAACTGGTACGAGCAGTACTTC. Protein sequence: CASSVDGNWYEQYF. V and J are TRBV9 and TRBJ2-7, with a weak D call TRBD2 (5 bases). Trimming shortened V by 0 bases and J by 4 bases, and 11 bases separated the two germline ends. Germline V gene sequence: CDR1 SGDLS, CDR2 YYNGEE. This CDR3 comprises 14 residues.